This TCR beta chain was captured in a study of blood T cell repertoires in COVID-19. About the study: The samples span acute and convalescent COVID-19 from the United States, Italy and Spain.

The age range of participants was 18 to 89 years, with residence in about two dozen US areas. As handled by the study authors: From reference gene primer amplification, estimates of nucleated cell counts were derived. The repertoire was sequenced with immunoSEQ multiplex PCR; TCRdb's copy has only in-frame clones and lacks some. V and J calls and clone size are as listed in that table; D and trimming were resolved from the DNA. The data show about 250,000 clones, about 83% seen once. The length of the CDR3 is 16 residues. Per germline, CDR1 KGHSH and CDR2 LQKENI. The V end was cut by 3 bases, the J end by 2 bases, with 16 bases between.

The chain is built from TRBV18 and TRBJ2-5, with D perhaps matching TRBD1 (5 bases). The receptor was isolated from a middle-aged woman who had been exposed to COVID-19. The specimen was PBMCs or T cells enriched from blood (not recorded which). The CDR3 region is CASSPNGPGSQETQYF. The CDR3, as DNA: TGTGCCAGCTCACCGAACGGCCCAGGGTCTCAAGAGACCCAGTACTTC. The full variable domain, completed using reference TRBV18 and TRBJ2-5, is NAGVMQNPRHLVRRRGQEARLRCSPMKGHSHVYWYRQLPEEGLKFMVYLQKENIIDESGMPKERFSAEFPKEGPSILRIQQVVRGDSAAYFCASSPNGPGSQETQYFGPGTRLLVL.